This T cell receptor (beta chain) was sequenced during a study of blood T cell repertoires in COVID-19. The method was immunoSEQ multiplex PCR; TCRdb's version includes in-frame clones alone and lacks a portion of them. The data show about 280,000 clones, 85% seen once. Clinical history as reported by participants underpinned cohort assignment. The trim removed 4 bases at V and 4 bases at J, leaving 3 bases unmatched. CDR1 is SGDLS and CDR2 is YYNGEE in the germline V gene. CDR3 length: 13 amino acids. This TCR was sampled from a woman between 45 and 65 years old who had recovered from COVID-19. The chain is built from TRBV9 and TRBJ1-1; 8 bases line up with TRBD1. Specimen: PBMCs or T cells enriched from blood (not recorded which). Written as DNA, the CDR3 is TGTGCCAGCAGCCAAACAGGGGGCACTGAAGCTTTCTTT. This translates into CASSQTGGTEAFF.